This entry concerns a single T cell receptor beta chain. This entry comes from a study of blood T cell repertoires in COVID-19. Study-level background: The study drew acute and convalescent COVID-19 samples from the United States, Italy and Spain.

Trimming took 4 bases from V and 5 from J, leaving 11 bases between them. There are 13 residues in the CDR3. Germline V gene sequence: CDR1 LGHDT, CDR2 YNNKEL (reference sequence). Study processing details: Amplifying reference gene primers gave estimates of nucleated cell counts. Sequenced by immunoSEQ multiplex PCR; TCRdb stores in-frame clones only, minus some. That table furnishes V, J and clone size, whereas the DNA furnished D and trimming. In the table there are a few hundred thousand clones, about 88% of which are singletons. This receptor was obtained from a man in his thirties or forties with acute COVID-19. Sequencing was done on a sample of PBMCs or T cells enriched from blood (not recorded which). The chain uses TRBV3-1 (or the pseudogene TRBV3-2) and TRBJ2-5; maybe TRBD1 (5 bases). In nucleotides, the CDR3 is TGTGCCAGCAGCCGACAGACCGGGGAGACCCAGTACTTC. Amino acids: CASSRQTGETQYF.